This is a list of T cell receptor beta chains from one sample in a study of T cells in Graves' hyperthyroidism and ophthalmopathy. TCRdb independently ran MiXCR on the multiplex PCR reads; one entry per CDR3 protein. The profile covers around 700,000 distinct CDR3 sequences, with over 35% appearing a single time and less than 35% taken by the ten largest. The sequencing input was blood. Receptors originate from a woman in her thirties or forties with Graves' hyperthyroidism. Each CDR3 is given with its conserved first and last residue. A D gene is named only where the DNA matches it firmly. Expanded clones get a size class; other rows say once, few or many, or leave the size out.

d_call	v_call	clone_size	j_call	cdr3_nt	cdr3_aa
.	TRBV10-3	many	TRBJ2-6	TGTGCCATCAGTACAGACAGCTCTGGGGCCAACGTCCTGACTTTC	CAISTDSSGANVLTF
TRBD1	TRBV29-1	.	TRBJ1-1	TGCAGCCGACAGGGGGCTAACACTGAAGCTTTCTTT	CSRQGANTEAFF
.	TRBV6-2/TRBV6-3	.	TRBJ1-2	TGTGCCAGCCAGACAGCTAACTATGGCTACACCTTC	CASQTANYGYTF
TRBD2	TRBV7-9	.	TRBJ2-7	TGTGCCAGCAGCTTTCCCATGATCCTTCCTAGCGGGAGGGCCGTGGGGTCCTACGAGCAGTACTTC	CASSFPMILPSGRAVGSYEQYF
TRBD1	TRBV12-3/TRBV12-4	.	TRBJ1-1	TGTGCCAGCAGAGGGGGGGGACAGCGACAAGCTTTCTTT	CASRGGGQRQAFF
TRBD1	TRBV5-6	few	TRBJ2-7	TGTGCCAGCAGCAATCAGGACAGGGAAGGCGAGCAGTACTTC	CASSNQDREGEQYF
.	TRBV12-3/TRBV12-4	many	TRBJ1-1	TGTGCCAGCATCCAATACACTGAAGCTTTCTTT	CASIQYTEAFF
TRBD1	TRBV7-3	.	TRBJ1-6	TGTGCCAGCAGCCCAAGACAGGGTATGGGGCTTTCACCCCTCCACTTT	CASSPRQGMGLSPLHF
TRBD1	TRBV15	.	TRBJ1-5	TGTGCCACCAAACCGGGACAGGGAGGACAGCCCCAGCATTTT	CATKPGQGGQPQHF
.	TRBV15	few	TRBJ1-5	TGTGCCACCAGCAGAGCTGGGGGGCAGCCCCAGCATTTT	CATSRAGGQPQHF
.	TRBV9	few	TRBJ2-5	TGTGCCAGCAGCGTGGCCCCCGGTAATCAGGGCGGTCAAGAGACCCAGTACTTC	CASSVAPGNQGGQETQYF
TRBD1	TRBV19	few	TRBJ2-7	TGTGCCAGTAGTGGGAGACAGGGGTACGAGCAGTACTTC	CASSGRQGYEQYF
TRBD2	TRBV10-3	.	TRBJ2-1	TGTGCCATCAGTGATAGCGGGGGGCCCTACAATGAGCAGTTCTTC	CAISDSGGPYNEQFF
.	TRBV19	many	TRBJ1-5	TGTGCCAGTACCGACTTTAATCAGCCCCAGCATTTT	CASTDFNQPQHF
TRBD1	TRBV5-6	many	TRBJ1-5	TGTGCCAGCAGCTTGGGTTCCGACAGGGAGTATTTT	CASSLGSDREYF
.	TRBV15	many	TRBJ2-7	TGTGCCACCAGCAGAGATCGAGGCGGGACCTCCTACGAGCAGTACTTC	CATSRDRGGTSYEQYF
.	TRBV6-5	few	TRBJ1-2	TGTGCCAGCAGTTACGCTCTACAGGGAATCTATGGCTACACCTTC	CASSYALQGIYGYTF
.	TRBV28	.	TRBJ2-7	TGTGCCAGCAGTTTATTCGGTAGAATCTACGAGCAGTACTTC	CASSLFGRIYEQYF
.	TRBV5-1	many	TRBJ1-2	TGCGCCAGCAGACAAGCAGGGTATTCTAACTATGGCTACACCTTC	CASRQAGYSNYGYTF
.	TRBV7-2	few	TRBJ1-3	TGTGCCAGCAGCTTAGTTTCGGGGGATTCCTCTGGAAACACCATATATTTT	CASSLVSGDSSGNTIYF
.	TRBV19	.	TRBJ2-3	TGTGCCAGTAGTAAGGCTGCCGCCACAGATACGCAGTATTTT	CASSKAAATDTQYF
.	TRBV5-1	many	TRBJ1-2	TGCGCCAGCAGCTTCTGGACAGCCTATGGCTACACCTTC	CASSFWTAYGYTF
TRBD1	TRBV24-1	.	TRBJ1-2	TGTGCCACCAGTGAGCGACCGGGACAGCTTAACTATGGCTACACCTTC	CATSERPGQLNYGYTF
.	TRBV18	few	TRBJ2-7	TGTGCCAGCTCACCCGCCCCCGGGGACAACCACATCGAGCAGTACTTC	CASSPAPGDNHIEQYF
.	TRBV6-5	few	TRBJ1-1	TGTGCCAGCAGTTACAGCCAATTGAACACTGAAGCTTTCTTT	CASSYSQLNTEAFF
.	TRBV7-2	.	TRBJ1-5	TGTGCCAGCAGCTCGGGGGCGGGAGCTACGGGACAGCCCCAGCATTTT	CASSSGAGATGQPQHF
.	TRBV12-3/TRBV12-4	.	TRBJ1-1	TGTGCCAGCAGTTTAGTGGGGGGCAGGTCTGAAGCTTTCTTT	CASSLVGGRSEAFF
.	TRBV9	many	TRBJ1-6	TGTGCCAGCAGCGCCTCCCCGTCGAATTCACCCCTCCACTTT	CASSASPSNSPLHF
.	TRBV6-5	.	TRBJ1-5	TGTGCCAGCAGTTTATCCGGGCCCCAGCATTTT	CASSLSGPQHF
.	TRBV6-6	.	TRBJ1-2	TGTGCCAGCTCGCCCCCCGCGGGGGTAGTCGACACCTTC	CASSPPAGVVDTF
.	TRBV7-2	many	TRBJ1-4	TGTGCCAGCAGCCGGGATCTGGATGAAAAACTGTTTTTT	CASSRDLDEKLFF
TRBD2	TRBV20-1	many	TRBJ2-7	TGCAGTGCTAGATCCCGGGGGGTCCTCTCCTACGAGCAGTACTTC	CSARSRGVLSYEQYF
.	TRBV29-1	.	TRBJ2-7	TGCAGCGTTTCGGTGCTCCTTTTAGGGGAGCAGTACTTC	CSVSVLLLGEQYF
.	TRBV6-2/TRBV6-3	few	TRBJ1-2	TGTGCCAGCAGTTACTCGATCGGCTACACCTTC	CASSYSIGYTF
.	TRBV25-1	few	TRBJ1-5	TGTGCCAGCAGTACCGGCCCCGGCGGGATCAATCAGCCCCAGCATTTT	CASSTGPGGINQPQHF